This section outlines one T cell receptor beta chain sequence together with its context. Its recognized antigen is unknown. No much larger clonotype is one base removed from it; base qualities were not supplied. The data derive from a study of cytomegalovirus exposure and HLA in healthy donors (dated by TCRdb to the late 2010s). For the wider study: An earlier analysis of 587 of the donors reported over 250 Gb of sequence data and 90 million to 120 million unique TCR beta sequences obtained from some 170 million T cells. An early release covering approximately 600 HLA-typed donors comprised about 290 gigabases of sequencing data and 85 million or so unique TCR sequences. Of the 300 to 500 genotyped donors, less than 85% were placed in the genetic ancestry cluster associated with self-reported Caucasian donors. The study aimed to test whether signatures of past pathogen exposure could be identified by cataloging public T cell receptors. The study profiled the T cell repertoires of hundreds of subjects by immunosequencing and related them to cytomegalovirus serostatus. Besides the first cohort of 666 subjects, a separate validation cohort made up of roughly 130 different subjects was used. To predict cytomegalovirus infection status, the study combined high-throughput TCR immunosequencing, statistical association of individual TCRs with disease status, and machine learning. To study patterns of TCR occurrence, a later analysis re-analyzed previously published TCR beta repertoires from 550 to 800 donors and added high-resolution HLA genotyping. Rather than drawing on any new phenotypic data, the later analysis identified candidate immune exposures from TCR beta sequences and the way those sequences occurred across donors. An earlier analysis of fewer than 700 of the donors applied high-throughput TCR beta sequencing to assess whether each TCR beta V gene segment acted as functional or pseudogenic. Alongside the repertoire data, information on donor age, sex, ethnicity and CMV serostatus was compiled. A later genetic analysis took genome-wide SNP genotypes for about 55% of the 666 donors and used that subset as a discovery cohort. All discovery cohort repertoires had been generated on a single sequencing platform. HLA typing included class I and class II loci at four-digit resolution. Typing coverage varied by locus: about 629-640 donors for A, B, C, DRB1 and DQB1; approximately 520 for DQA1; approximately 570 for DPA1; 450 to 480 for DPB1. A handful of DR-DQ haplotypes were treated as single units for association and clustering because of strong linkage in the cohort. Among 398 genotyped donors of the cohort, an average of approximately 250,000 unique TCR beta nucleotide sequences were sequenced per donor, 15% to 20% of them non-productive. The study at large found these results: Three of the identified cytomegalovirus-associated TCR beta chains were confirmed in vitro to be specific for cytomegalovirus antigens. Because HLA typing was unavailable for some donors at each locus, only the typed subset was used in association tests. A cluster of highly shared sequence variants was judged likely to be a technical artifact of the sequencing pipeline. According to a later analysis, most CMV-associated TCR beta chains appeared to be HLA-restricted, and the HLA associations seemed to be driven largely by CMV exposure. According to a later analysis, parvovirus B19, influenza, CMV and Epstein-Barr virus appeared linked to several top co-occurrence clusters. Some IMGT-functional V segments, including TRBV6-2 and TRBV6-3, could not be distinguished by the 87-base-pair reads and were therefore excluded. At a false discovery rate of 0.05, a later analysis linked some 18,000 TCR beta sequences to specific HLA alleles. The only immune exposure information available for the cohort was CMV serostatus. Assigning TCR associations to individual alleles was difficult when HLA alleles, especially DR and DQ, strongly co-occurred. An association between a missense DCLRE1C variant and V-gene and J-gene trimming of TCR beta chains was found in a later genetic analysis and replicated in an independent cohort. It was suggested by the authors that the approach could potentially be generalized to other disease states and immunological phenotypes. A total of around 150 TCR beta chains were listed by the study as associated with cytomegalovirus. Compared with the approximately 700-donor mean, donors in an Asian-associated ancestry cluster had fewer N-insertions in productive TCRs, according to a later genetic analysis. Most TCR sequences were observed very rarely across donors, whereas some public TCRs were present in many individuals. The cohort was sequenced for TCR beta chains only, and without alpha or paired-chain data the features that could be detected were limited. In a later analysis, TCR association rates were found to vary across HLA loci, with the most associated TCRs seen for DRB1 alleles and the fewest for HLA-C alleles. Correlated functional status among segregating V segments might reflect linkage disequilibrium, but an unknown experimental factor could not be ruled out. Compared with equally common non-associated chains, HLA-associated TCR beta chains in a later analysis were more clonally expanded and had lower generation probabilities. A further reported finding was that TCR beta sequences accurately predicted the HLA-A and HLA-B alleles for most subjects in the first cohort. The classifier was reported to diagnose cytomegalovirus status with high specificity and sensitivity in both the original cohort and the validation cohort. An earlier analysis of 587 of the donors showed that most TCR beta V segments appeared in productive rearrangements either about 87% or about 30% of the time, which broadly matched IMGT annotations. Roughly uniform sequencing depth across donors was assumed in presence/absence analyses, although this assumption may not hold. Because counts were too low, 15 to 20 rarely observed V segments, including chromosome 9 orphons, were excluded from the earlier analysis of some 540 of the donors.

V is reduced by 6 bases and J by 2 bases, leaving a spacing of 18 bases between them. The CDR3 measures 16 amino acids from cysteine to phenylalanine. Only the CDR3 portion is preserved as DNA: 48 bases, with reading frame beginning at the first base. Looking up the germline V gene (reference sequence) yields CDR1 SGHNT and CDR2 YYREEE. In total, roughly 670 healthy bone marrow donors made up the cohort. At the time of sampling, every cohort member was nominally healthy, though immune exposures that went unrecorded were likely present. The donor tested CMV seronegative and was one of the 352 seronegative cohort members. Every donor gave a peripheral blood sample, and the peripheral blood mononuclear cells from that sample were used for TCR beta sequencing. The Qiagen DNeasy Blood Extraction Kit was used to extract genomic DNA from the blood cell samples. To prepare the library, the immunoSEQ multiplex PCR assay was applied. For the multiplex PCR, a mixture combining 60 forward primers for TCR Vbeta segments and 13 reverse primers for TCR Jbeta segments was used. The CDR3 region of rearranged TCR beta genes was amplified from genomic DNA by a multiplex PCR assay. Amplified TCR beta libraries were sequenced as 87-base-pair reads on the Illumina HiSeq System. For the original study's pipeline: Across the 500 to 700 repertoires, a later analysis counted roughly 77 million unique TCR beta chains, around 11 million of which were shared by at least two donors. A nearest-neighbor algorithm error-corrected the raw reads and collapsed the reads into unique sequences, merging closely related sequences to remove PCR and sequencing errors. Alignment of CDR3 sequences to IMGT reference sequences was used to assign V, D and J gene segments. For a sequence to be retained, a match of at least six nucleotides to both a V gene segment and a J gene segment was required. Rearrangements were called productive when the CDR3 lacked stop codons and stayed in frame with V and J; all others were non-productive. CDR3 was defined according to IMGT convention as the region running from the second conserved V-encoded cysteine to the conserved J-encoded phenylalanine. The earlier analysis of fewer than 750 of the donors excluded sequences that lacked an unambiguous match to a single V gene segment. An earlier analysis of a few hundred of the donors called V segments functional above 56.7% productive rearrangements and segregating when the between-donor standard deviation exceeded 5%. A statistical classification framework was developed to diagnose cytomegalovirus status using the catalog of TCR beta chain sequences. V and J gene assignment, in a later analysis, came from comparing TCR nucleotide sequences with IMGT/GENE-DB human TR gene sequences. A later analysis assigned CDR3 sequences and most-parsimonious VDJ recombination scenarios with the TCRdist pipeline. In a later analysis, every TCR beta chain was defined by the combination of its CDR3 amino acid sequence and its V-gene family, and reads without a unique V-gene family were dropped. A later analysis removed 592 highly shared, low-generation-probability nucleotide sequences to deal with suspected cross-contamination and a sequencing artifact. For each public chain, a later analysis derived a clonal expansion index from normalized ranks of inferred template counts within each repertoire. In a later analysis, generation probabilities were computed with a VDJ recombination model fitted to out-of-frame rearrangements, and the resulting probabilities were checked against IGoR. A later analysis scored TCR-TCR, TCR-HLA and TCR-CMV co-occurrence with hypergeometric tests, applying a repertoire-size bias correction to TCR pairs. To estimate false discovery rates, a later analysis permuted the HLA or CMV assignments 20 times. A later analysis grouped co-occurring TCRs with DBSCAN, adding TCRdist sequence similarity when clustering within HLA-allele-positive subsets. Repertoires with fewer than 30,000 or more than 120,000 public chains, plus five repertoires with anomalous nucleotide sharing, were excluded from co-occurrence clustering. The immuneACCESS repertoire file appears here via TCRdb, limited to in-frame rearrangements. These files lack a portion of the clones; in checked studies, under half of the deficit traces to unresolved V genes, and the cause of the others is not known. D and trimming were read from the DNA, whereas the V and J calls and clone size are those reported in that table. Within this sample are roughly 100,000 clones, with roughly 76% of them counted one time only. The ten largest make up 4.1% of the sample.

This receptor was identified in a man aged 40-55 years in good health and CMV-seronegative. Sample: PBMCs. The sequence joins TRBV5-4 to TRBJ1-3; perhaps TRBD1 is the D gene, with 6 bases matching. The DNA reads TGTGCCAGCACCCAAGGGGGGGAGATGACTGGAAACACCATATATTTT. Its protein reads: CASTQGGEMTGNTIYF. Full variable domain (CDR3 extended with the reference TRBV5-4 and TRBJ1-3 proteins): ETGVTQSPTHLIKTRGQQVTLRCSSQSGHNTVSWYQQALGQGPQFIFQYYREEENGRGNFPPRFSGLQFPNYSSELNVNALELDDSALYLCASTQGGEMTGNTIYFGEGSWLTVV.